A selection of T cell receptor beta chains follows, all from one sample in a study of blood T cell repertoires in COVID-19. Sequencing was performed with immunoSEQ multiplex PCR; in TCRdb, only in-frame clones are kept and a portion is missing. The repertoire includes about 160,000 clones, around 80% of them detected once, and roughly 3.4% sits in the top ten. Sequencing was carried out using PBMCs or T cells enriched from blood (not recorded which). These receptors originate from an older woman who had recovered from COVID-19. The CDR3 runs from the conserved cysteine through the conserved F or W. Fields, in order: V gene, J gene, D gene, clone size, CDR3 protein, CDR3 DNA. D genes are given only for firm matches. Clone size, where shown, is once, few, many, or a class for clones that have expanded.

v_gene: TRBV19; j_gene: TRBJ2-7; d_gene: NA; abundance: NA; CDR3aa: CASSMDPGDEQYF; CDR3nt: TGTGCCAGTAGTATGGACCCCGGGGACGAGCAGTACTTC
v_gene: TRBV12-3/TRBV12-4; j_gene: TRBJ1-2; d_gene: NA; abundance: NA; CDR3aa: CASSLGGHGYTF; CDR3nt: TGTGCCAGCAGTTTGGGGGGGCATGGCTACACCTTC
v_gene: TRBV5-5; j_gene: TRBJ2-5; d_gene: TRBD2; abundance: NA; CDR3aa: CASSGGGLAGVTRQETQYF; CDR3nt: TGTGCCAGCAGCGGCGGGGGACTAGCGGGAGTGACCCGCCAAGAGACCCAGTACTTC
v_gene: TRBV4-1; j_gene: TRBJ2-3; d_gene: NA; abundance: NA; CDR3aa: CASSQFGAGAGDTQYF; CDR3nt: TGCGCCAGCAGCCAGTTCGGTGCAGGGGCTGGAGATACGCAGTATTTT
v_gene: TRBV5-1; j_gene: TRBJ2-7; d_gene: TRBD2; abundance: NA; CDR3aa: CASSLVSGKYEQYF; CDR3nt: TGCGCCAGCAGCTTGGTTAGCGGGAAGTACGAGCAGTACTTC
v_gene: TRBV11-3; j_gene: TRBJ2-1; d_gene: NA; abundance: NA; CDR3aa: CASRSRGNNEQFF; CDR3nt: TGTGCCAGCAGAAGTAGGGGGAACAATGAGCAGTTCTTC
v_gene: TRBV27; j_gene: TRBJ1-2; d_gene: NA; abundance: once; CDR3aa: CASSLWQGANYGYTF; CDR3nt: TGTGCCAGCAGTTTATGGCAGGGTGCGAACTATGGCTACACCTTC
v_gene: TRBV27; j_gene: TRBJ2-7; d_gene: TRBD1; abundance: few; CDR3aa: CASSLFSGQGFYEQYF; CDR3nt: TGTGCCAGCAGTTTATTCTCCGGACAGGGCTTCTACGAGCAGTACTTC
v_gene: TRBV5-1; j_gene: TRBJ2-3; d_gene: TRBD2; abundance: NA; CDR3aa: CASSPGRTRADTQYF; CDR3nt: TGCGCCAGCAGCCCTGGACGGACTAGGGCAGATACGCAGTATTTT
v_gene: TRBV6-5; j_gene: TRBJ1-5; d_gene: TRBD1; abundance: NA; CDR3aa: CASRMGQDNQPQHF; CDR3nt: TGTGCCAGCAGGATGGGACAGGACAATCAGCCCCAGCATTTT
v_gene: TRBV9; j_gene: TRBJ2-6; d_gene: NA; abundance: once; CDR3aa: CASSVVPRPSSGANVLTF; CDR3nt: TGTGCCAGCAGCGTAGTGCCCAGGCCGTCTTCGGGGGCCAACGTCCTGACTTTC
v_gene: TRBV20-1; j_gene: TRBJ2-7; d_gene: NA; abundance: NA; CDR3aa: CSAGAAYEQYF; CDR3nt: TGCAGTGCTGGGGCCGCTTACGAGCAGTACTTC
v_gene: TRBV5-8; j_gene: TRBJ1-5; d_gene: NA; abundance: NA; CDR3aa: CASSSDRENPQHF; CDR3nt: TGTGCCAGCAGCTCGGACAGAGAGAACCCCCAGCATTTT
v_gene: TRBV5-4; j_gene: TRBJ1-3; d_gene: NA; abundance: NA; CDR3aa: CASSHPTAGRTGNTIYF; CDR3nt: TGTGCCAGCAGCCATCCGACCGCCGGGAGAACTGGAAACACCATATATTTT
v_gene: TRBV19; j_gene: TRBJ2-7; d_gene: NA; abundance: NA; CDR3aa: CASTQDSLGSEQYF; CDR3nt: TGTGCCAGTACCCAGGACTCCCTAGGGAGCGAGCAGTACTTC
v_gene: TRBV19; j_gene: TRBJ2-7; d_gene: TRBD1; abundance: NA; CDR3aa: CASRDRAARNEQYF; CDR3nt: TGTGCCAGTAGAGACAGGGCGGCTCGGAACGAGCAGTACTTC
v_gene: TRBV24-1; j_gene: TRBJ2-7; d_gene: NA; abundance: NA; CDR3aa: CATSGGGRNEQYF; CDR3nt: TGTGCCACCAGTGGTGGAGGGAGGAACGAGCAGTACTTC
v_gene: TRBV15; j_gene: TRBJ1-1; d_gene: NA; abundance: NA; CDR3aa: CATSVRENTEAFF; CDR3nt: TGTGCCACCAGCGTCAGGGAGAACACTGAAGCTTTCTTT
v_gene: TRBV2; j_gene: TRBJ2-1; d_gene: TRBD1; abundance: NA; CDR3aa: CASRQGVYNEQFF; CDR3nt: TGTGCCAGCAGACAGGGGGTCTACAATGAGCAGTTCTTC
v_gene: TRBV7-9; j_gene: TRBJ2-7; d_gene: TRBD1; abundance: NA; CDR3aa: CASSSPTGEWEQYF; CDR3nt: TGTGCCAGCAGTTCCCCGACAGGGGAGTGGGAGCAGTACTTC
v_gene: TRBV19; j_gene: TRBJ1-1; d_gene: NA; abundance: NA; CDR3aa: CASSILPGTEAFF; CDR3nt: TGTGCCAGTAGTATACTCCCCGGCACTGAAGCTTTCTTT
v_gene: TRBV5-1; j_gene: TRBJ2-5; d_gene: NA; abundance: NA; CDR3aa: CASSLGPGSGETQYF; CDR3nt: TGCGCCAGCAGCTTGGGGCCGGGTTCCGGAGAGACCCAGTACTTC
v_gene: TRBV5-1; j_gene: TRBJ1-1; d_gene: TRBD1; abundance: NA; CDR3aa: CASRLQGANTEAFF; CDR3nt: TGCGCCAGTCGACTACAGGGGGCTAACACTGAAGCTTTCTTT
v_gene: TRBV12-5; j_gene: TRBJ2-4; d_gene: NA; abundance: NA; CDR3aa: CASGLLPIGAGRAKNIQYF; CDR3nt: TGTGCTAGTGGTTTGCTCCCTATCGGGGCGGGGAGAGCCAAAAACATTCAGTACTTC
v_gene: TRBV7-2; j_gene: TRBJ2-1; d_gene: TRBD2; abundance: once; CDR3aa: CASSLTSGGYNEQFF; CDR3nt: TGTGCCAGCAGCCTAACTAGCGGGGGATACAATGAGCAGTTCTTC
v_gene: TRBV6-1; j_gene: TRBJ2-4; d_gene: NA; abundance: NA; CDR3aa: CASSERIAKNIQYF; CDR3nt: TGTGCCAGCAGTGAGAGGATAGCCAAAAACATTCAGTACTTC
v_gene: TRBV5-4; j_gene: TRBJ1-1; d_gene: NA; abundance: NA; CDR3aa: CASSLGAASEAFF; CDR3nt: TGTGCCAGCAGCTTGGGGGCAGCCTCTGAAGCTTTCTTT
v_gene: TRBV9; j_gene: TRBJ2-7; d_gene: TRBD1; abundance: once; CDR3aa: CASSPRTGTGEQYF; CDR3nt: TGTGCCAGCAGCCCCAGGACAGGGACGGGGGAGCAGTACTTC
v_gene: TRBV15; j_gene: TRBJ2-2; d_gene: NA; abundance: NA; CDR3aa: CATSPPEGGGPTGELFF; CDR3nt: TGTGCCACCAGCCCGCCCGAGGGGGGGGGTCCCACCGGGGAGCTGTTTTTT
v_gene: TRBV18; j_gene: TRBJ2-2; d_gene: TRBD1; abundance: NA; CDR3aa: CAGETGEKAGELFF; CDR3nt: TGTGCCGGTGAGACAGGGGAGAAGGCCGGGGAGCTGTTTTTT
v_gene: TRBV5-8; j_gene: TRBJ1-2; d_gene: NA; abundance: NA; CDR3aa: CASSVPPWDWQGPYYGYTF; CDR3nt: TGTGCCAGCAGCGTACCTCCTTGGGATTGGCAGGGGCCCTACTATGGCTACACCTTC
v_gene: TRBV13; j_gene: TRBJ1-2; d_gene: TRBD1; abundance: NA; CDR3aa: CASSNYRGFDYGYTF; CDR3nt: TGTGCCAGCAGCAATTACAGGGGCTTTGATTATGGCTACACCTTC
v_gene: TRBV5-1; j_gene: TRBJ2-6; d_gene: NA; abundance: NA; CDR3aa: CASSIGTPGRSGANVLTF; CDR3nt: TGCGCCAGCAGCATAGGGACACCCGGACGCTCTGGGGCCAACGTCCTGACTTTC
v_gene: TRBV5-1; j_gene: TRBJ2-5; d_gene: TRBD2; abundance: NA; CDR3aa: CASSLGNGGGDQETQYF; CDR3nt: TGCGCCAGCAGCTTGGGGAACGGCGGGGGGGACCAAGAGACCCAGTACTTC
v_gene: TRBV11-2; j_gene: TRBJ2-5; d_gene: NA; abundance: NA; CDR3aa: CASSPITTRQETQYF; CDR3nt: TGTGCCAGCAGCCCAATCACTACGCGTCAAGAGACCCAGTACTTC
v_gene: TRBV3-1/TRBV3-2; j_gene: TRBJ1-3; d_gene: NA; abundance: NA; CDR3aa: CASSLGGRNTIYF; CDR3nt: TGTGCCAGCAGCCTTGGGGGCAGGAACACCATATATTTT
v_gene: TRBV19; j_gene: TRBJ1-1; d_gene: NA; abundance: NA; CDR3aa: CASSIDHSGFNTFF; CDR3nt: TGTGCCAGTAGTATAGATCACAGCGGGTTTAATACTTTCTTT
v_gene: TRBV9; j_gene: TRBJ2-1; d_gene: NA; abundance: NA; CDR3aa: CASSPDLGTYNEQFF; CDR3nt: TGTGCCAGCAGCCCCGATCTCGGGACATACAATGAGCAGTTCTTC
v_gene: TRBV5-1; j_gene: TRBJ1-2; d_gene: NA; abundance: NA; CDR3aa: CASSLGTVYGYTF; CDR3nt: TGCGCCAGCAGCTTGGGGACAGTCTATGGCTACACCTTC
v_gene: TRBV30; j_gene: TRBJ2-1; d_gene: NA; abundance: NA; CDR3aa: CAWSARSNEQFF; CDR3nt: TGTGCCTGGAGTGCCAGAAGTAATGAGCAGTTCTTC
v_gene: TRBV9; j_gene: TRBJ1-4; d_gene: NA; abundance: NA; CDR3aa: CASSVYYSGELFF; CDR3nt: TGTGCCAGCAGCGTTTACTACAGCGGAGAATTGTTTTTT
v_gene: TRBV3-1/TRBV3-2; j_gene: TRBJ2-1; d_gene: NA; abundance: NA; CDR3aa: CASSHLDEQFF; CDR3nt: TGTGCCAGCAGCCATCTCGATGAGCAGTTCTTC